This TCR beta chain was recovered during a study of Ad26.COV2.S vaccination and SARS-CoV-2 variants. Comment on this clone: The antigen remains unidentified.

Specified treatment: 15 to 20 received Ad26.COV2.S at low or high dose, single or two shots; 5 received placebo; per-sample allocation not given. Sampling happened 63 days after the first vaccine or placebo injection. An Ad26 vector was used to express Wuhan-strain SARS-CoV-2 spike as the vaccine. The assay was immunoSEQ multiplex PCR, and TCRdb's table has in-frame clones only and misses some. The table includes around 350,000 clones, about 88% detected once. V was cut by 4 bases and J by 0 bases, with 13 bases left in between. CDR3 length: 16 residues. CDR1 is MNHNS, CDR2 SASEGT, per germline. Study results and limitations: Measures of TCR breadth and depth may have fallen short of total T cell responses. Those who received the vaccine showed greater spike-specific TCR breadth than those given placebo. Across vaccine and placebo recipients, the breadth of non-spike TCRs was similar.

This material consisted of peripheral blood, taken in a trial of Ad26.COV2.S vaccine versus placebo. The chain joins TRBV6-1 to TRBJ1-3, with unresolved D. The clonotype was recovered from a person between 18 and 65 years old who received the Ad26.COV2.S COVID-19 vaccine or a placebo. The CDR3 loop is CASSGWTFLSGNTIYF. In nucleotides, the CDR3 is TGTGCCAGCAGTGGATGGACTTTCCTCTCTGGAAACACCATATATTTT.